This is a list of T cell receptor beta chains from one sample in a study of T-cell reconstitution after alpha-beta-depleted transplantation in children. One entry per CDR3 protein results from TCRdb running MiXCR on the PCR reads. The sample lists about 440,000 distinct CDR3 sequences, approximately 42% seen once, with under 35% in the top ten. The sample was PBMCs, taken before TCRalphabeta/CD19-depleted stem cell transplant. These receptors all stem from a girl aged 2-10 years with aplastic anemia, due to receive a stem cell transplant. CDR3s leave out the opening cysteine and the closing phenylalanine or tryptophan. The order of the fields is V gene, CDR3 length, J gene, CDR3 protein.

TRBV12-3/TRBV12-4	11	TRBJ1-2	ASSQTPNYGYT
TRBV7-6	11	TRBJ2-7	ASSETLKNEQY
TRBV5-5	13	TRBJ1-6	ASSPGRGYNSPLH
TRBV10-2	13	TRBJ2-3	ASSKPGSLTDTQY
TRBV20-1	14	TRBJ1-4	SARSKQGRLYEKLF
TRBV20-1	10	TRBJ2-7	SASSQGNEQY
TRBV7-9	15	TRBJ2-1	ASSPFASSGSIHEQF
TRBV12-3/TRBV12-4	12	TRBJ2-1	ASSQNHLVNEQF
TRBV6-5	14	TRBJ2-2	ASSYSLSGRAGELF
TRBV28	11	TRBJ2-2	ASSGGYTGELF
TRBV4-1	11	TRBJ2-1	ASSWSEYNEQF
TRBV20-1	11	TRBJ1-2	SARSGRGGGYT
TRBV6-4	11	TRBJ2-2	ASSDLETGELF
TRBV24-1	11	TRBJ2-1	ATSDPSSAEQF
TRBV12-3/TRBV12-4	13	TRBJ2-3	ASSPGGSSTDTQY
TRBV24-1	14	TRBJ2-3	ATSDDRLAGTDTQY
TRBV20-1	11	TRBJ2-1	SESGGWANEQF
TRBV7-3	14	TRBJ1-3	ASSRGDRETGNTIY
TRBV20-1	12	TRBJ2-3	SARDGQGTDTQY
TRBV4-2	15	TRBJ2-1	ASSQWWPSEYYNEQF
TRBV20-1	11	TRBJ2-1	FWGRAPDNEQF
TRBV12-3/TRBV12-4	9	TRBJ2-5	ASSGRMTQY
TRBV27	12	TRBJ1-5	ASSRAGVNQPQH
TRBV6-6	11	TRBJ2-7	ASSYSRVGEQY
TRBV7-9	13	TRBJ2-7	ASSSGQGQGGEQY
TRBV20-1	12	TRBJ1-1	SARPRTGNTEAF
TRBV28	10	TRBJ2-7	AAAYRSSEQY
TRBV12-3/TRBV12-4	12	TRBJ2-5	ASSLFSPAETQY
TRBV12-3/TRBV12-4	12	TRBJ1-2	ASSPGPINYGYT
TRBV4-2	13	TRBJ2-1	ASSHPSGGYNEQF
TRBV5-1	12	TRBJ2-5	ASSFPGGGQTQY
TRBV5-1	12	TRBJ1-1	ASSVQGGRTEAF
TRBV7-3	13	TRBJ2-5	ASSAAGIPQETQY
TRBV29-1	10	TRBJ2-5	SVGPGGETQY
TRBV9	13	TRBJ1-1	ASSLSGGSATEAF
TRBV4-2	10	TRBJ2-3	ASAQGTDTQY
TRBV27	12	TRBJ1-2	ASRRGQGGYGYT
TRBV7-2	14	TRBJ2-7	ASSLAGSATIYEQY
TRBV20-1	12	TRBJ1-5	SASKGVGNQPQH
TRBV5-1	12	TRBJ1-5	ASSLEGYNQPQH
TRBV6-2/TRBV6-3	13	TRBJ2-5	ASSYSGGPQETQY
TRBV18	12	TRBJ2-7	ASSRLAENYEQY
TRBV7-6	11	TRBJ2-2	ASSLKGFGELF
TRBV6-4	14	TRBJ1-3	ASNSAWGGSGNTIY
TRBV5-1	11	TRBJ2-3	ASSVLWGDTQY
TRBV29-1	8	TRBJ1-1	SVVVPEAF
TRBV10-3	12	TRBJ2-2	AISEDRSAGELF
TRBV29-1	10	TRBJ1-1	SVRRPNTEAF
TRBV7-2	15	TRBJ2-5	ASSWGRGGPRGETQY
TRBV2	12	TRBJ2-1	ASIGEVLYNEQF